This T cell receptor beta chain was profiled in a study of blood T cell repertoires in COVID-19. TCRdb keeps only in-frame clones here, not all; method: immunoSEQ multiplex PCR. The sample holds 60,000 to 65,000 clones; 83% are singletons and the top ten take roughly 10%. V was clipped by 10 bases and J by 7 bases, with 17 bases between them. The CDR3 contains 13 residues. Per the germline V gene, CDR1 is LNHDA and CDR2 is SQIVND (reference sequence). Specimen: peripheral blood. The chain employs TRBV19 and TRBJ1-5; D is possibly TRBD1 (6 bases). The receptor was derived from a man aged 50 or older with COVID-19, enrolled during active disease. The CDR3 sequence is CATSDRSRQPQHF. CDR3 nucleotide sequence: TGTGCCACCTCGGACAGATCAAGGCAGCCCCAGCATTTT.